This T cell receptor beta chain was profiled in a study of cytomegalovirus exposure and HLA in healthy donors. At the level of the study: A prior analysis found about 110 million unique TCR beta sequences from 170 million or so T cells.

As to this clone: The antigen remains unidentified.

This CDR3 is built from 15 residues. CDR1 MNHNS and CDR2 SASEGT come from the germline V gene. Trimming shortened V by 4 bases and J by 2 bases, and 12 bases separated the two germline ends. PCR involved 60 Vbeta and 13 Jbeta primers. Assay used: immunoSEQ multiplex PCR; TCRdb lists only in-frame clones, some missing. Altogether approximately 73,000 clones are present, roughly 70% being singletons, with the ten largest covering approximately 13%. General study points: With high specificity and sensitivity, the classifier reportedly diagnosed cytomegalovirus status.

This sequence was found in a man between 65 and 79 years old in good health and CMV-seronegative. The sequencing sample was made of PBMCs. V usage is TRBV6-1 and J usage is TRBJ1-5; possibly TRBD1 for D (5 bases). The CDR3 sequence: CASSAGVEGNQPQHF. The CDR3 DNA reads as TGTGCCAGCAGTGCGGGGGTGGAAGGCAATCAGCCCCAGCATTTT.